The sequence of this T cell receptor beta chain was determined in a study of vaccination effects on CD4 cells after COVID-19. Findings of the study overall: Clones of infection and vaccine origin contracted markedly late after vaccination. Researchers report that only 1 of 255 vaccine-induced clones in healthy vaccinees cross-reacted with common cold coronaviruses.

Assay: immunoSEQ multiplex PCR; the TCRdb copy retains only in-frame clones and omits some. The sample holds about 45,000 clones, 72% seen once. After around nine days in culture, the CD4+ T cells were isolated. The vaccine given was either BNT162b2 or mRNA-1273, in two doses. Vaccinated recipients, who were negative for nucleocapsid antibodies, had no history of SARS-CoV-2 infection. The authors replaced half the medium with IL-2 medium on days 3 and 7. Germline assignment: CDR1 SEHNR and CDR2 FQNEAQ (reference sequence). CDR3 length equals 15 residues. Trimming removed 4 bases from V and 8 bases from J; junction bases left unmatched: 11. Worth noting for this clone: As yet, its antigen is unknown.

This TCR was recovered from a human donor who received a COVID-19 vaccine. The specimen comprised CD4+ T cells from PBMCs cultured without peptide, sampled after COVID-19 vaccination. The chain combines TRBV7-9 with TRBJ1-2, with TRBD1 matching over 9 bases. The CDR3 loop reads CASSSGWTGAQGYTF. In DNA, the CDR3 is TGTGCCAGCAGCTCGGGATGGACAGGGGCCCAGGGCTACACCTTC.